This TCR beta chain derives from a study of shared clonotypes between healthy human individuals. Turning to the study itself: In total, the donors were a couple of women and a few men aged 18 to 49.

As handled by the study authors: Junction-only immunoSEQ data arrived without quality scores, meaning filtering differed. The method was immunoSEQ multiplex PCR; TCRdb's version includes in-frame clones alone and lacks a portion of them. D and trimming come from the DNA, and the V and J calls and clone size come from that table. The sample contains approximately 2,300,000 clones, just under 95% of which appear only once. General observations from the study: Generation probabilities of non-shared clonotypes were lower (relative to those shared by all four donors). Genetic and exposure-history diversity was limited by the few donors.

A note on this clone: Its antigen is currently unknown.

Germline V lookup: CDR1 MNHNS, CDR2 SASEGT. V lost 6 bases and J lost 6, with 11 bases in between. This CDR3 has 13 amino acids. The TCR originated in a man younger than 30 in good health. Some clones in this sample may be carry-over from other donors' samples. The specimen sequenced was naive CD4+ T cells from PBMCs. Subset reported: CD45RA+ positively selected. V usage is TRBV6-1 and J usage is TRBJ2-2, with D hard to call. The CDR3, as DNA: TGTGCCAGCAGGCTGGGCAGTTCCGGGGAGCTGTTTTTT. Protein sequence: CASRLGSSGELFF.